The 18 T cell receptor beta chains below all came from one sample that was sequenced in a study of chemoradiotherapy in HPV16-positive cancers. Profiling relied on immunoSEQ multiplex PCR, and the TCRdb table lists in-frame clones only, not all of them. The sample holds tens of thousands of clones, roughly 86% seen once. The material was blood, obtained from a patient who underwent chemoradiotherapy. These receptors came from a human donor with HPV-associated anogenital cancer.

The chain employs TRBV5-1 and TRBJ1-4; D possibly corresponds to TRBD1 (5 bases). Germline CDR1 SGHRS, CDR2 YFSETQ. The CDR3 is made up of 15 amino acids. The V end was cut by 5 bases, the J end by 7 bases, with 18 bases between. Here the CDR3 reads CASSSEGRGSEKLFF. CDR3 nucleotides: TGCGCCAGCAGTTCCGAGGGTAGGGGTAGTGAAAAACTGTTTTTT.

About this clone: Germline is not matched at one junction end, which may reflect a read error. Other DNA sequences from this sample encode an identical CDR3 as well. The rearrangement joins TRBV10-3 to TRBJ1-1, with D tentatively TRBD1 (6 bases). This CDR3 contains 16 residues. The germline gives CDR1 ENHRY, CDR2 SYGVKD. The CDR3 region is CAIRVRSGGRGTEAFF. Here the CDR3 DNA reads TGTGCCATCAGGGTACGCTCTGGGGGCAGGGGCACTGAGGCTTTCTTT.

This clone has only a few counts. V usage is TRBV5-1 and J usage is TRBJ1-2; no definite D call. This CDR3 contains 14 residues. Germline V gene data show CDR1 as SGHRS and CDR2 as YFSETQ. V was shortened by 0 bases and J by 7 bases, with 13 bases between the two germline ends. DNA of the CDR3: TGCGCCAGCAGCTTGGCCCGCGATGAATCTGGCTACACCTTC. Protein product: CASSLARDESGYTF.

The rearrangement joins TRBV5-1 to TRBJ2-2, with 7 bases that match TRBD1. This CDR3 has 14 amino acids. Trimming cost V 4 bases and J 2 bases; bases outside gene matches: 2. CDR1 and CDR2 from the germline V gene are SGHRS and YFSETQ. CDR3 DNA: TGCGCCAGCAGCCGACAGGGTAACACCGGGGAGCTGTTTTTT. This codes for CASSRQGNTGELFF.

V and J are TRBV27 and TRBJ2-5; D not resolved. Germline values: CDR1 MNHEY, CDR2 SMNVEV (reference sequence). V lost 4 bases and J lost 5, with 11 bases in between. The CDR3 contains 13 residues. CDR3 region: CASSSPDRETQYF. CDR3 coding DNA: TGTGCCAGCAGTTCCCCGGACCGGGAGACCCAGTACTTC.

This clone has only one observation. The rearrangement links TRBV6-5 to TRBJ1-1, with 7 bases that match TRBD1. V dropped 0 bases and J dropped 1; count of bases not matched to a gene: 2. There are 15 residues in the CDR3. Germline-derived CDR1 and CDR2 are MNHEY and SVGAGI. This CDR3 is CASSYSNRGNTEAFF. Here the CDR3 DNA reads TGTGCCAGCAGTTACTCCAACAGGGGGAACACTGAAGCTTTCTTT.

The gene calls are TRBV27 and TRBJ2-7, with 7 bases that match TRBD1. Germline CDR1 reads MNHEY; CDR2 reads SMNVEV (reference sequence). The CDR3 contains 14 residues. V was clipped by 8 bases and J by 2 bases; unmatched bases: 9. The CDR3 here is CASAWTGTTYEQYF. The CDR3 nucleotides are TGTGCCAGCGCCTGGACAGGAACGACCTACGAGCAGTACTTC.

A few counts support this clone. The rearrangement links TRBV6-5 to TRBJ2-2; 11 nucleotides line up with TRBD1. V gave up 5 bases and J gave up 9 bases; unmatched junction bases: 8. Germline lookup yields CDR1 MNHEY and CDR2 SVGAGI. CDR3 length equals 15 residues. DNA of the CDR3: TGTGCCAGCAGTCAGGGGACAGGGGGACATAGGGAGCTGTTTTTT. It yields the protein CASSQGTGGHRELFF.

The chain links TRBV6-5 to TRBJ1-2; 10 nucleotides align to TRBD1. The germline V gene has CDR1 MNHEY and CDR2 SVGAGI. The CDR3 length is 15 residues. The J segment lost 3 bases and the V segment lost 6 bases, leaving 7 bases of the junction unmatched. This CDR3 reads CASRAPTGGDYGYTF. CDR3 in DNA: TGTGCCAGCAGGGCCCCGACAGGGGGCGACTATGGCTACACCTTC.

The rearrangement joins TRBV6-1 to TRBJ1-1, with no clear D. V dropped 3 bases and J dropped 7 bases, with 12 bases sitting between them. The CDR3 loop spans 13 amino acids. The V gene's germline CDR1 is MNHNS and CDR2 SASEGT. CDR3 protein: CASSDWTGIEAFF. The CDR3 DNA is TGTGCCAGCAGTGATTGGACGGGCATTGAAGCTTTCTTT.

The rearrangement links TRBV4-3 to TRBJ2-2; D not certain. The CDR3 totals 16 residues. From germline, CDR1 is LGHNA and CDR2 YSLEER. The V end lost 0 bases, the J end lost 7 bases, and 15 bases lay between the germline ends. CDR3 DNA sequence: TGCGCCAGCAGCCAAGATCCTCCAGGCACGGGCGGGGAGCTGTTTTTT. This encodes CASSQDPPGTGGELFF.

This chain uses TRBV10-2 with TRBJ1-2; D is possibly TRBD1 (6 bases). This CDR3 is 15 amino acids long. V was pared by 0 bases and J by 8 bases, with 16 bases between. The germline V gene has CDR1 WSHSY and CDR2 SAAADI. The CDR3 here is CASSESASGVSGYTF. CDR3 in DNA: TGCGCCAGCAGTGAGTCTGCTTCAGGGGTGAGCGGCTACACCTTC.

CDR3 bases: TGTGCCAGCAGTGATACGGACAGGGTCTATGGCTACACCTTC. It translates to CASSDTDRVYGYTF. The J gene is TRBJ1-2, the V gene TRBV6-6; 8 bases line up with TRBD1. Unmatched junction bases numbered 6, after V lost 5 bases and J lost 4 bases. CDR1 MNHNY and CDR2 SVGAGI come from the germline V gene (reference sequence). CDR3 length: 14 amino acids.

This clone was observed once. The J gene is TRBJ2-1, the V gene TRBV27, with 9 positions matching TRBD2. The CDR3 totals 15 residues. CDR1 and CDR2 from the germline V gene are MNHEY and SMNVEV (reference sequence). V dropped 6 bases and J dropped 4; count of bases not matched to a gene: 7. This chain's CDR3 is CASSLSSGVYNEQFF. The CDR3 DNA is TGTGCCAGCAGCCTATCTAGCGGGGTATACAATGAGCAGTTCTTC.

V usage is TRBV6-5 and J usage is TRBJ1-3; unclear D gene. CDR1 is MNHEY, CDR2 SVGAGI, per germline. Between the trimmed V and J ends, which lost 7 bases and 0 bases, there was a span of 7 bases. The CDR3 extends over 13 amino acids. The CDR3 coding sequence is TGTGCCAGCATGGGAAGCTCTGGAAACACCATATATTTT. This codes for CASMGSSGNTIYF.

This clone was detected only once. The DNA for the CDR3 is TGTGCCAGCAGTGCCAGGTTAGGCAATGAGCAGTTCTTC. As protein: CASSARLGNEQFF. The chain combines TRBV2 with TRBJ2-1; D uncertain. There are 13 residues in the CDR3. Per the germline V gene, CDR1 is SNHLY and CDR2 is FYNNEI. With 4 bases removed from V and 6 bases from J, the gap between germline ends came to 10 bases.

The V and J genes are TRBV4-2 and TRBJ2-3; 11 nucleotides align to TRBD2. The germline V gene encodes CDR1 LGHNA and CDR2 YNFKEQ. This CDR3 is built from 15 residues. Trimming at V came to 4 bases and at J to 4 bases, leaving 4 bases not matched to a gene. The CDR3 here is CASSPSGGFADTQYF. Written as DNA, the CDR3 is TGTGCCAGCAGCCCTAGCGGGGGGTTCGCAGATACGCAGTATTTT.

V usage is TRBV7-9 and J usage is TRBJ2-5; the D gene is possibly TRBD2 (7 bases). CDR1 and CDR2 from the germline V gene are SEHNR and FQNEAQ (reference sequence). Trimming removed 6 bases at V and 5 bases at J, with 19 bases between. This CDR3 has 15 residues. The CDR3 here is CASSLVGGGHETQYF. Written as DNA, the CDR3 is TGTGCCAGCAGTCTGGTAGGGGGGGGGCACGAGACCCAGTACTTC. Together with reference TRBV7-9 and TRBJ2-5, the CDR3 gives the full variable domain: DTGVSQNPRHKITKRGQNVTFRCDPISEHNRLYWYRQTLGQGPEFLTYFQNEAQLEKSRLLSDRFSAERPKGSFSTLEIQRTEQGDSAMYLCASSLVGGGHETQYFGPGTRLLVL.